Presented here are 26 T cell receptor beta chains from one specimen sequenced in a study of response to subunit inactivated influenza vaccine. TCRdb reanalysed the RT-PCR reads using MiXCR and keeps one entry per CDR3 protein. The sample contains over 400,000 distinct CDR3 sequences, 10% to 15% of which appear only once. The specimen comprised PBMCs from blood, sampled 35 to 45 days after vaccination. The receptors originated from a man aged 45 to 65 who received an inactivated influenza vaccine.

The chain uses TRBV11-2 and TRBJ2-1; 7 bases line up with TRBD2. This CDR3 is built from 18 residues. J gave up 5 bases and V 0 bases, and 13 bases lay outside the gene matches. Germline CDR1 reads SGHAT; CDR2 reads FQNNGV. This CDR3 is CASSLEAILALPNNEQFF. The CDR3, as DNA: TGTGCCAGCAGCTTAGAGGCCATACTAGCGCTACCTAACAATGAGCAGTTCTTC.

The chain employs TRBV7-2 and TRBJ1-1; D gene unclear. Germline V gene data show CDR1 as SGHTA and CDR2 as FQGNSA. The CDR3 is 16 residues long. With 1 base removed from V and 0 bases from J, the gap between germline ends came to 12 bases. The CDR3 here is CASSLVTARVNTEAFF. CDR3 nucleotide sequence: TGTGCCAGCAGCTTAGTAACAGCGAGGGTGAACACTGAAGCTTTCTTT.

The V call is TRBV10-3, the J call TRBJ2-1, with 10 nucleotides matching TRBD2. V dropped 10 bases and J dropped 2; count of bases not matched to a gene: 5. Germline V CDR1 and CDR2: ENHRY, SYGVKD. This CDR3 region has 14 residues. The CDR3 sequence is CATTSGETYNEQFF. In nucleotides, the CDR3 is TGTGCCACAACTAGCGGGGAAACCTACAATGAGCAGTTCTTC.

CDR3 loop: CASLPSGTSKGRRQFF. DNA of the CDR3: TGTGCCAGCCTTCCCTCCGGGACTAGTAAAGGTCGGAGGCAGTTCTTC. The gene calls are TRBV12-3 or TRBV12-4 and TRBJ2-1; 8 bases fit TRBD2. The junction had 21 bases not matched to a gene; V was cut back by 8 bases and J by 12 bases. The CDR3 is 16 amino acids.

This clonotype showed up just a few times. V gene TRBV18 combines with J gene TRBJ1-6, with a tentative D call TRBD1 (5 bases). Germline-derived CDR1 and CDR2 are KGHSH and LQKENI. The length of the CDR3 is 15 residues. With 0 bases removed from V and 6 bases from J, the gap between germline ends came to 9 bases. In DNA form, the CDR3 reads TGTGCCAGCTCACCACCAGGGGAAGGTAATTCACCCCTCCACTTT. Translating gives CASSPPGEGNSPLHF.

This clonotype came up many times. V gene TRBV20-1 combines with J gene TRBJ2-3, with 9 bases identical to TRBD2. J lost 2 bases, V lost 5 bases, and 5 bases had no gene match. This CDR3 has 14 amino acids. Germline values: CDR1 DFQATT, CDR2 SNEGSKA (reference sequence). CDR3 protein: CSAYLAGFTDTQYF. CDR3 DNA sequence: TGCAGTGCTTACCTAGCGGGGTTCACAGATACGCAGTATTTT.

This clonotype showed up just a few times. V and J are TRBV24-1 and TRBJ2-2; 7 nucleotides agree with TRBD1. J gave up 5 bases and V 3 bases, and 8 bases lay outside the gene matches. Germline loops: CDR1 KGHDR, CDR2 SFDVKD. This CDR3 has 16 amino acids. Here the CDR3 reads CATSDPTGDRTGELFF. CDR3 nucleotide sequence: TGTGCCACCAGTGATCCTACAGGGGATCGGACCGGGGAGCTGTTTTTT.

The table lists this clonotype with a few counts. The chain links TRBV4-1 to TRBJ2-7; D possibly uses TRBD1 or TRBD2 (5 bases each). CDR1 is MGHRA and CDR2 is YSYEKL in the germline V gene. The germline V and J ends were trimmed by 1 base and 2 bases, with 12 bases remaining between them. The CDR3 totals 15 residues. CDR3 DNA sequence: TGCGCCAGCAGCCAAGGGGGGTTGGCCGCCTACGAGCAGTACTTC. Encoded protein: CASSQGGLAAYEQYF.

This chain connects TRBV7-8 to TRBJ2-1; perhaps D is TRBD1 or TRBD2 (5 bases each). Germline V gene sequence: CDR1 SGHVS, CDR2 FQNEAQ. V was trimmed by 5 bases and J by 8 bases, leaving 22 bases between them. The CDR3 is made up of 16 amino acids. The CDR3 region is CASSPLAGAGGDEQFF. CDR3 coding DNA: TGTGCCAGCAGCCCGCTCGCCGGGGCAGGAGGAGATGAGCAGTTCTTC. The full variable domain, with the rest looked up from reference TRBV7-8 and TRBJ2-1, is GAGVSQSPRYKVAKRGQDVALRCDPISGHVSLFWYQQALGQGPEFLTYFQNEAQLDKSGLPSDRFFAERPEGSVSTLKIQRTQQEDSAVYLCASSPLAGAGGDEQFFGPGTRLTVL.

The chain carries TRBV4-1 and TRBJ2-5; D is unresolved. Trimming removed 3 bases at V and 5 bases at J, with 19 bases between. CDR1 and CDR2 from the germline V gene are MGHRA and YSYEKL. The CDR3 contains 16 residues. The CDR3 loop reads CASSHLRVASSETQYF. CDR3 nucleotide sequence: TGCGCCAGCAGCCACTTACGGGTAGCCTCGTCCGAGACCCAGTACTTC.

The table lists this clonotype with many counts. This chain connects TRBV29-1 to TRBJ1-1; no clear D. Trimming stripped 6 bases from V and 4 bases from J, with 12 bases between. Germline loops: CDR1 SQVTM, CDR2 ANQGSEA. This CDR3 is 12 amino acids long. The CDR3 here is CSVESLGTEAFF. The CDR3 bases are TGCAGCGTAGAGAGTTTAGGCACTGAAGCTTTCTTT.

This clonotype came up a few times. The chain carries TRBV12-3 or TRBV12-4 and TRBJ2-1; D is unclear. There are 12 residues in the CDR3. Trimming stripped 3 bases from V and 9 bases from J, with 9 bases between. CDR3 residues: CASSFGRPEQFF. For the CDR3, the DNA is TGTGCCAGCAGTTTTGGTAGGCCTGAGCAGTTCTTC.

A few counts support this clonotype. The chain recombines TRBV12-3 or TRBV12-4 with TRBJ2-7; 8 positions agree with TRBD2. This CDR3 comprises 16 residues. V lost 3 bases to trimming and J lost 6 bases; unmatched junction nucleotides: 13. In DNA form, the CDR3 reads TGTGCCAGCAGTTTCAGCCAGACTAGCGTTGGTCGCGAGCAGTACTTC. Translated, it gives CASSFSQTSVGREQYF.

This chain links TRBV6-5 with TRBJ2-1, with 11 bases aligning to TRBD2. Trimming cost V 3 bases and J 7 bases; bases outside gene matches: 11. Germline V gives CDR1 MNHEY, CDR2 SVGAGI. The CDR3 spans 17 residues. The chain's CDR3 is CASSYSVASGRLNEQFF. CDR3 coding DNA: TGTGCCAGCAGTTATTCTGTGGCTAGCGGGAGGTTGAATGAGCAGTTCTTC.

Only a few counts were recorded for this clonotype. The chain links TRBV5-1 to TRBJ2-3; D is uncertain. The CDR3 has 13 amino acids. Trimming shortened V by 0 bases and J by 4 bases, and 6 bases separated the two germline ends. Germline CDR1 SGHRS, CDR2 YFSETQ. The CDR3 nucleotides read TGCGCCAGCAGCTTGGCGACGTCAGATACGCAGTATTTT. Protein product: CASSLATSDTQYF.

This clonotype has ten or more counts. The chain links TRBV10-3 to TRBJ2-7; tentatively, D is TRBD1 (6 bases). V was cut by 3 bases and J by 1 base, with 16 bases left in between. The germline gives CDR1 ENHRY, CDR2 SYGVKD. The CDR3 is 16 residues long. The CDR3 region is CAISDHSRDTSYEQYF. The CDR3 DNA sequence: TGTGCCATCAGTGACCATAGCCGGGACACTTCCTACGAGCAGTACTTC.

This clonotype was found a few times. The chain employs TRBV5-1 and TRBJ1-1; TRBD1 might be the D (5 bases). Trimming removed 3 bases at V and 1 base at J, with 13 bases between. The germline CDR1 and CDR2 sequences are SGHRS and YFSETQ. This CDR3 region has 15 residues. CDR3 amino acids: CASSSGRGTNTEAFF. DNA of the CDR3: TGCGCCAGCAGCTCCGGACGCGGGACGAACACTGAAGCTTTCTTT. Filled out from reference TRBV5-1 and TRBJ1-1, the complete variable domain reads KAGVTQTPRYLIKTRGQQVTLSCSPISGHRSVSWYQQTPGQGLQFLFEYFSETQRNKGNFPGRFSGRQFSNSRSEMNVSTLELGDSALYLCASSSGRGTNTEAFFGQGTRLTVV.

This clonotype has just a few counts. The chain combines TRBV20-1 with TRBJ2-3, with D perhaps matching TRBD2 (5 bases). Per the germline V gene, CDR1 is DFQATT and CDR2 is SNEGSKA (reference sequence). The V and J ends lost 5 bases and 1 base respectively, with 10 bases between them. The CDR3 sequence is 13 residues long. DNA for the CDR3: TGCAGTGCTCGAGGTAGCGGCACAGATACGCAGTATTTT. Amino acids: CSARGSGTDTQYF.

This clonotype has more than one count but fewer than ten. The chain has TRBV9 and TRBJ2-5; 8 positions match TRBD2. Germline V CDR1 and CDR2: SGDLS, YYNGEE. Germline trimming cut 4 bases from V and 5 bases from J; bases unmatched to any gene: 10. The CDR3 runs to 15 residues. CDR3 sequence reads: CASSLSGGDGETQYF. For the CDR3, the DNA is TGTGCCAGCAGCCTCAGCGGGGGCGACGGGGAGACCCAGTACTTC. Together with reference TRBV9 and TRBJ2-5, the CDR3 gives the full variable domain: DSGVTQTPKHLITATGQRVTLRCSPRSGDLSVYWYQQSLDQGLQFLIQYYNGEERAKGNILERFSAQQFPDLHSELNLSSLELGDSALYFCASSLSGGDGETQYFGPGTRLLVL.

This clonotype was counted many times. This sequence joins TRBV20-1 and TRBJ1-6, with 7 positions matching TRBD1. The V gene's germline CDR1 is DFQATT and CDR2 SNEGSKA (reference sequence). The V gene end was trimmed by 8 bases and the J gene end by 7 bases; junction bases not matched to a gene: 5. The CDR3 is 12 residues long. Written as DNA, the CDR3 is TGCAGTCCCCGACAGGGAAATTCACCCCTCCACTTT. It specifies CSPRQGNSPLHF.

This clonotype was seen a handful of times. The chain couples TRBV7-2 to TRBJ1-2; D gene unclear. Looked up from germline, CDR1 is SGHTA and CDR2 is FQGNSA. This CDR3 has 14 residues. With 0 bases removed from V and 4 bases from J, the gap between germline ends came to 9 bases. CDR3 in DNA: TGTGCCAGCAGCTTAGCCACGGGTTTCTATGGCTACACCTTC. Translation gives CASSLATGFYGYTF.

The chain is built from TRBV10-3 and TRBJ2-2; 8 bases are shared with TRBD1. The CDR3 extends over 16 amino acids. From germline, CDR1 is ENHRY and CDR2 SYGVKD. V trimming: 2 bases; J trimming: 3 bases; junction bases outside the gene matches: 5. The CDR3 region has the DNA TGTGCCATCAGTGAGACCGGACAGGGCTACACCGGGGAGCTGTTTTTT. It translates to CAISETGQGYTGELFF.

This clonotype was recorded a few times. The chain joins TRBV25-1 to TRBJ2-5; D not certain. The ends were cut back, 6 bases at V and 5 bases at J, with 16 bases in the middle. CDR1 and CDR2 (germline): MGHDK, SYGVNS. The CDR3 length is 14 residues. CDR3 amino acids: CASSVGGLGETQYF. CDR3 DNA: TGTGCCAGCAGCGTAGGTGGCCTCGGGGAGACCCAGTACTTC.

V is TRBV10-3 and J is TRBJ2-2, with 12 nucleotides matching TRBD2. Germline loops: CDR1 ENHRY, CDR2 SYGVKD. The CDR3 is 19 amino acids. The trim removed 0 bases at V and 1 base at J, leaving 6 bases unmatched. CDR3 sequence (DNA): TGTGCCATCAGTGAGTCGTCCACTAGCGGGGGGCGGAACACCGGGGAGCTGTTTTTT. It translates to CAISESSTSGGRNTGELFF.

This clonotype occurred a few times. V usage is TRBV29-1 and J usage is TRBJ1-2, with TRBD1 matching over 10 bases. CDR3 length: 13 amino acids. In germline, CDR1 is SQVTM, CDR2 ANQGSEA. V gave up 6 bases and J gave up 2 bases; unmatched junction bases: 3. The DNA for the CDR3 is TGCAGCGTCGGACAGGGGGGGAACTATGGCTACACCTTC. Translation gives CSVGQGGNYGYTF.

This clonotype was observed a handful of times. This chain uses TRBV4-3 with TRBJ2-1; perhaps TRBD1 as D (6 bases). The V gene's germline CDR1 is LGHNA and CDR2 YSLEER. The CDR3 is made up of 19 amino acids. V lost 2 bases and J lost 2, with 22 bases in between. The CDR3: CASSQYYTLPGQTYNEQFF. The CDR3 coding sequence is TGCGCCAGCAGCCAATATTACACATTACCGGGACAAACCTACAATGAGCAGTTCTTC.